Listed below are T cell receptor beta chains from one sample, sequenced in a study of CD8 T cells in ankylosing spondylitis. From the 5' RACE reads, TCRdb called clonotypes with MiXCR, one entry per CDR3 protein. The sample consists of roughly 250,000 distinct CDR3 sequences, over 9.5% of them appearing once. Sequenced sample: blood, either unsorted or a sorted T cell fraction (not recorded which). Receptor source: a male donor with ankylosing spondylitis or in good health (not recorded which). Each CDR3 is given with its conserved first and last residue. A D gene is named only where the DNA matches it firmly. The listing skips clone size in some rows; elsewhere it reads once, few, many or a size class.

many,TRBJ2-6,TRBV25-1,-,CASSQVSGANVLTF,TGTGCCAGTTCTCAGGTTTCTGGGGCCAACGTCCTGACTTTC
many,TRBJ2-5,TRBV5-1,-,CASSDRSQETQYF,TGCGCCAGCAGTGACCGTTCCCAAGAGACCCAGTACTTC
many,TRBJ1-3,TRBV29-1,-,CSVAAGGNTIYF,TGCAGCGTTGCCGCGGGAGGAAACACCATATATTTT
-,TRBJ2-7,TRBV11-2,-,CAISEGGSYEQYF,TGTGCCATCTCCGAGGGGGGTTCCTACGAGCAGTACTTC
few,TRBJ2-1,TRBV11-2,TRBD1,CASSVWDRDNEQFF,TGTGCCAGCAGCGTATGGGACAGGGACAATGAGCAGTTCTTC
many,TRBJ1-5,TRBV5-6,-,CASSLSAGPVNQPQHF,TGTGCCAGCAGCCTCTCCGCAGGGCCGGTCAATCAGCCCCAGCATTTT
-,TRBJ2-7,TRBV12-3/TRBV12-4,TRBD1,CASSPRDRGTYEQYF,TGTGCCAGCAGTCCCCGGGACAGGGGAACCTACGAGCAGTACTTC
many,TRBJ2-2,TRBV9,-,CASSDPNTGELFF,TGTGCCAGCAGCGACCCGAACACCGGGGAGCTGTTTTTT
-,TRBJ1-5,TRBV7-2,-,CASSARDQPQHF,TGTGCCAGCAGCGCCCGGGATCAGCCCCAGCATTTT
-,TRBJ1-1,TRBV6-5,-,CASSYSRSNTEAFF,TGTGCCAGCAGTTACTCGCGATCGAATACTGAAGCTTTCTTT
many,TRBJ1-2,TRBV25-1,-,CASSESNVGGYGYTF,TGTGCCAGCAGTGAATCAAACGTGGGGGGCTATGGCTACACCTTC
-,TRBJ1-5,TRBV20-1,-,CSARQGLQPQHF,TGCAGTGCTAGGCAGGGTCTTCAGCCCCAGCATTTT
many,TRBJ2-3,TRBV15,-,CATSPQAGTDTQYF,TGTGCCACCAGCCCCCAAGCGGGCACAGATACGCAGTATTTT
many,TRBJ2-5,TRBV20-1,TRBD2,CSLTSGRIQETQYF,TGCAGTTTGACTAGCGGGAGGATCCAAGAGACCCAGTACTTC
many,TRBJ2-2,TRBV5-1,TRBD1,CASSFSRGGPSGELFF,TGCGCCAGCAGCTTCAGTAGAGGGGGCCCCTCCGGGGAGCTGTTTTTT
-,TRBJ2-4,TRBV27,-,CASRGEGALAKNIQYF,TGTGCCAGCCGCGGGGAAGGGGCCCTAGCCAAAAACATTCAGTACTTC
many,TRBJ1-2,TRBV5-1,TRBD1,CASSLAGGDYGYTF,TGCGCCAGCAGCTTGGCAGGGGGAGACTATGGCTACACCTTC
many,TRBJ2-3,TRBV5-1,-,CASGETPSTDTQYF,TGCGCCAGCGGGGAGACCCCTAGCACAGATACGCAGTATTTT
-,TRBJ2-7,TRBV5-1,-,CASSLDRDDEQYF,TGCGCCAGCAGCTTGGACAGGGACGACGAGCAGTACTTC
many,TRBJ1-6,TRBV28,TRBD1,CASSPGDRGGSPLHF,TGTGCCAGCAGTCCCGGGGACAGGGGTGGATCACCCCTCCACTTT
-,TRBJ2-7,TRBV7-9,-,CASSLGPRDVAYEQYF,TGTGCCAGCAGCTTAGGCCCCCGGGACGTAGCCTACGAGCAGTACTTC
few,TRBJ1-4,TRBV18,TRBD1,CASSHDRGRTNEKLFF,TGTGCCAGCTCACACGACAGGGGGCGGACTAATGAAAAACTGTTTTTT
many,TRBJ1-2,TRBV10-1,-,CASSEQWNYGYTF,TGCGCCAGCAGTGAGCAGTGGAACTATGGCTACACCTTC
many,TRBJ2-1,TRBV5-5,-,CASSLAFGGYNEQFF,TGTGCCAGCAGCTTGGCCTTCGGGGGCTACAATGAGCAGTTCTTC
-,TRBJ2-5,TRBV20-1,-,CSASKAAQETQYF,TGCAGTGCTTCCAAGGCGGCCCAAGAGACCCAGTACTTC
-,TRBJ2-6,TRBV7-9,-,CASSSRQSGANVLTF,TGTGCCAGCAGCTCCCGACAGTCTGGGGCCAACGTCCTGACTTTC
few,TRBJ1-1,TRBV29-1,TRBD1,CSVEDRQGDTEAFF,TGCAGCGTTGAAGATCGACAGGGAGACACTGAAGCTTTCTTT
many,TRBJ1-2,TRBV12-3/TRBV12-4,-,CASRPTRGGYGYTF,TGTGCCAGCAGGCCAACCAGGGGCGGATATGGCTACACCTTC
few,TRBJ2-1,TRBV5-1,-,CASSLESAYNEQFF,TGCGCCAGCAGCTTGGAGTCCGCCTACAATGAGCAGTTCTTC
-,TRBJ2-3,TRBV12-3/TRBV12-4,TRBD2,CASSFGTSGGDTQYF,TGTGCCAGCAGTTTCGGGACTAGCGGTGGGGATACGCAGTATTTT
many,TRBJ2-1,TRBV30,-,CAWSVREQFF,TGTGCCTGGAGTGTCAGAGAGCAGTTCTTC
few,TRBJ2-7,TRBV4-2,TRBD1,CASSQGQGNYEQYF,TGTGCCAGCAGCCAAGGACAGGGAAACTACGAGCAGTACTTC
many,TRBJ2-1,TRBV19,TRBD1,CASSPVPGQGINEQFF,TGTGCCAGTAGTCCCGTGCCGGGACAGGGGATCAATGAGCAGTTCTTC
many,TRBJ2-4,TRBV5-4,TRBD1,CASSSTTGGDGKNIQYF,TGTGCCAGCAGCTCCACAACAGGGGGCGACGGCAAAAACATTCAGTACTTC
-,TRBJ1-1,TRBV29-1,-,CSALGGGRTEAFF,TGCAGCGCCCTGGGAGGGGGGCGCACTGAAGCTTTCTTT
-,TRBJ2-7,TRBV7-9,TRBD1,CASSPPGQTYAQYF,TGTGCCAGCAGCCCTCCGGGACAGACCTACGCGCAGTACTTC
many,TRBJ2-1,TRBV5-1,TRBD1,CASSLGGQGGDEQFF,TGCGCCAGCTCGCTTGGAGGACAGGGGGGGGATGAGCAGTTCTTC
few,TRBJ2-7,TRBV20-1,-,CSARDSQSTLSEQYF,TGCAGTGCTAGAGATAGCCAGAGTACCCTTTCCGAGCAGTACTTC
many,TRBJ1-5,TRBV10-3,-,CAISVDGNQPQHF,TGTGCCATCAGTGTGGACGGGAATCAGCCCCAGCATTTT
many,TRBJ1-5,TRBV11-2,-,CASSDGQNQPQHF,TGTGCCAGCAGCGATGGACAGAATCAGCCCCAGCATTTT
many,TRBJ2-2,TRBV6-1,-,CASKTLGVGGELFF,TGTGCCAGCAAGACCTTAGGGGTCGGGGGGGAGCTGTTTTTT
many,TRBJ2-1,TRBV5-1,TRBD1,CASSWGQGAYNEQFF,TGCGCCAGCAGCTGGGGACAGGGGGCCTACAATGAGCAGTTCTTC
-,TRBJ1-1,TRBV6-5,TRBD1,CASSSEDRTEAFF,TGTGCCAGCAGTTCTGAGGACAGGACTGAAGCTTTCTTT
few,TRBJ1-4,TRBV20-1,TRBD1,CSARSRTGLEKLFF,TGCAGTGCTAGATCCCGGACAGGGCTGGAAAAACTGTTTTTT
few,TRBJ2-7,TRBV5-1,-,CASTPGTSYSYEQYF,TGCGCCAGCACGCCAGGGACTTCTTACTCCTACGAGCAGTACTTC
few,TRBJ2-1,TRBV11-2,-,CASSLDGVSSYNEQFF,TGTGCCAGCAGCTTAGACGGGGTCAGCTCCTACAATGAGCAGTTCTTC
-,TRBJ1-2,TRBV30,TRBD1,CASTTGTGEAYTF,TGTGCCTCCACGACCGGGACAGGGGAGGCCTACACCTTC
many,TRBJ2-3,TRBV5-1,TRBD1,CASSSRTGRDTQYF,TGCGCCAGCAGCTCCCGGACAGGCCGAGATACGCAGTATTTT
many,TRBJ1-2,TRBV3-1,-,CASSQDLGAGGYTF,TGTGCCAGCAGCCAAGATCTTGGGGCAGGTGGCTACACCTTC
few,TRBJ2-6,TRBV7-9,-,CASSPGLSSGANVLTF,TGTGCCAGCAGCCCCGGACTGAGCTCTGGGGCCAACGTCCTGACTTTC
many,TRBJ1-1,TRBV7-9,-,CASSFSEGGTEAFF,TGTGCCAGCAGCTTTTCCGAGGGCGGGACTGAAGCTTTCTTT
many,TRBJ2-1,TRBV20-1,TRBD1,CSAAPPGQGGEQFF,TGCAGTGCTGCCCCCCCGGGACAGGGCGGGGAGCAGTTCTTC
many,TRBJ1-3,TRBV7-2,-,CASRVPLGGRPGNTIYF,TGTGCCAGCAGGGTTCCTCTAGGTGGACGGCCTGGAAACACCATATATTTT
many,TRBJ2-7,TRBV30,-,CAWSLTPMQQYF,TGTGCCTGGAGCCTAACCCCAATGCAGCAGTACTTC
-,TRBJ2-6,TRBV5-1,-,CASSLELGRSGANVLTF,TGCGCCAGCAGCTTGGAGCTCGGCCGCTCTGGGGCCAACGTCCTGACTTTC